Following are 10 T cell receptor beta chains from one sample sequenced in a study of blood T cells in healthy people across ages. It was with a sample-barcoded 5' primer and a J-beta primer mix that a second PCR of roughly 7 to 12 cycles was run. TCRdb re-analysed the 5' RACE reads in MiXCR, keeping a single row per CDR3 protein. The sample yields 1.5 million to 2 million distinct CDR3 sequences, over 25% seen once. Specimen: blood. The receptors were gathered from a woman in her twenties or thirties in good health.

In the case of this clonotype: The junction differs from germline at one of its ends, possibly a read error. The chain is built from TRBV18 and TRBJ1-1, with TRBD1 as a possible D gene (5 bases). CDR3 length: 13 residues. Germline V gene data show CDR1 as KGHSH and CDR2 as LQKENI. CDR3 in DNA: TGTGTCAGCTCCCCAGACAGAGGCACTGAAGCTTTCTTT. It translates to CVSSPDRGTEAFF.

This clonotype turned up a few times. The V and J genes are TRBV12-3 or TRBV12-4 and TRBJ2-1; D is undetermined. The CDR3 covers 18 residues. Trimming stripped 8 bases from V and 5 bases from J, with 28 bases between. The CDR3 is CASWIDLKPSVLNNEQFF. The CDR3 DNA is TGTGCCAGCTGGATAGACCTTAAACCTAGTGTTTTAAACAATGAGCAGTTCTTC.

This rearrangement joins TRBV5-5 to TRBJ1-2, with 9 nucleotides matching TRBD1. The V and J ends lost 4 bases and 7 bases, in that order; junction bases with no gene match: 8. CDR1 is SGHKS and CDR2 is YYEKEE in the germline V gene (reference sequence). The CDR3 length is 14 residues. CDR3 amino acids: CASSVDRGPSGYTF. The CDR3 region has the DNA TGTGCCAGCAGCGTGGACAGGGGTCCTTCTGGCTACACCTTC.

The chain has TRBV10-3 and TRBJ2-3, with D possibly matching TRBD1 (6 bases). Germline CDR1 reads ENHRY; CDR2 reads SYGVKD. The germline V and J ends were trimmed by 6 bases and 1 base, with 8 bases remaining between them. The CDR3 consists of 13 residues. The CDR3 here is CAIRGAGTDTQYF. In nucleotides, the CDR3 is TGTGCCATCAGGGGGGCAGGCACAGATACGCAGTATTTT.

In this sample, this clonotype turned up a few times. The chain has TRBV6-1 and TRBJ2-3; TRBD2 matches 10 bases. V shed 8 bases, J shed 4 bases, and the junction held 6 bases outside the gene matches. Germline lookup yields CDR1 MNHNS and CDR2 SASEGT. The CDR3 covers 14 residues. CDR3 protein: CASETSGLPDTQYF. Written as DNA, the CDR3 is TGTGCCAGCGAGACTAGCGGGTTGCCAGATACGCAGTATTTT.

To note about this clonotype: A read error is possible here, since a much larger clone lies one base away. J is TRBJ2-6 and V is TRBV28; possibly TRBD2 for D (5 bases). CDR3 size: 18 residues. Germline assignment: CDR1 MDHEN and CDR2 SYDVKM. The CDR3, as DNA: TGTGCCGGCAGTTTACCCAGCGGTAGGGCAGATGGGGCCAACGTCCTGACTTTC. Its translation is CAGSLPSGRADGANVLTF.

This clonotype was seen many times. This chain connects TRBV10-1 to TRBJ2-1, with D uncertain. From germline, CDR1 is WNHNN and CDR2 SYGVQD (reference sequence). The V end was cut by 2 bases, the J end by 6 bases, with 8 bases between. The CDR3 has 13 amino acids. The CDR3 loop reads CASSEDLGNEQFF. The DNA for the CDR3 is TGCGCCAGCAGTGAGGACCTTGGCAATGAGCAGTTCTTC.

The V and J genes are TRBV10-1 and TRBJ2-1; no clear D. Germline lookup yields CDR1 WNHNN and CDR2 SYGVQD (reference sequence). The V and J ends lost 3 bases and 3 bases respectively, with 12 bases between them. This CDR3 has 15 residues. CDR3 loop: CASSDPASDYNEQFF. In nucleotides, the CDR3 is TGCGCCAGCAGTGACCCGGCCAGCGACTACAATGAGCAGTTCTTC.

This clonotype was seen a few times. This rearrangement joins TRBV6-2 or TRBV6-3 to TRBJ1-1; D is possibly TRBD1 (5 bases). CDR3 length equals 14 residues. Germline values: CDR1 MNHEY, CDR2 SVGEGT. V was clipped by 6 bases and J by 4 bases, with 15 bases between them. DNA for the CDR3: TGTGCCAGCAGCTCTAGGGGTCCCACCACTGAAGCTTTCTTT. Translating it yields CASSSRGPTTEAFF.

The CDR3 bases are TGTGCCAGCAGCTTAGTTCCAGCACGCACAGATACGCAGTATTTT. Its protein product is CASSLVPARTDTQYF. V usage is TRBV7-2 and J usage is TRBJ2-3; D unresolved. This CDR3 comprises 15 residues. The germline gives CDR1 SGHTA, CDR2 FQGNSA. The V and J ends lost 1 base and 1 base respectively, with 9 bases between them.